This T cell receptor (beta chain) was obtained from a study of resident and recirculating memory T cells in vitiligo. Study-wide points: No single dominant TCR clone appeared; lesion clonality varied.

No patient showed confetti depigmentation, a clinical sign of active disease. Patients who had received treatment within the previous three months were excluded. Trimming pared 1 base from V and 1 base from J, leaving 13 bases between. The CDR3 is 16 amino acids. In germline, CDR1 is MGHRA, CDR2 YSYEKL. Remarks on this clone: Its antigen remains unidentified.

The repertoire was sequenced with immunoSEQ multiplex PCR; TCRdb's copy has only in-frame clones and lacks some. The table lists fewer than 80,000 clones, 91% of them singletons. The clonotype was recovered from a male donor with vitiligo. The material sequenced was blood. The rearrangement joins TRBV4-1 to TRBJ1-1; perhaps TRBD1 as D (6 bases). CDR3 amino acids: CASSQGSGRGNTEAFF. The CDR3 DNA sequence: TGCGCCAGCAGCCAAGGCAGTGGCAGGGGGAACACTGAAGCTTTCTTT.